This T cell receptor beta chain was profiled in a study of cytomegalovirus exposure and HLA in healthy donors. This CDR3 spans 14 amino acids. V was clipped by 1 base and J by 1 base, with 8 bases between them. Germline V CDR1 and CDR2: SGHTA, FQGNSA. With 60 Vbeta and 13 Jbeta primers, the PCR was carried out. Only in-frame clones appear in the TCRdb table, and some are missing; sequencing was by immunoSEQ multiplex PCR. The sample yields about 200,000 clones, of which the top ten take up under 6.5%. This sequence joins TRBV7-2 and TRBJ2-7, with D tentatively TRBD1 (6 bases). The receptor's source is a man aged 30 to 39 in good health and CMV-seronegative. Sequencing was performed on PBMCs. The CDR3: CASSLGGQSYEQYF. The CDR3 coding sequence is TGTGCCAGCAGCTTAGGTGGACAGTCCTACGAGCAGTACTTC.